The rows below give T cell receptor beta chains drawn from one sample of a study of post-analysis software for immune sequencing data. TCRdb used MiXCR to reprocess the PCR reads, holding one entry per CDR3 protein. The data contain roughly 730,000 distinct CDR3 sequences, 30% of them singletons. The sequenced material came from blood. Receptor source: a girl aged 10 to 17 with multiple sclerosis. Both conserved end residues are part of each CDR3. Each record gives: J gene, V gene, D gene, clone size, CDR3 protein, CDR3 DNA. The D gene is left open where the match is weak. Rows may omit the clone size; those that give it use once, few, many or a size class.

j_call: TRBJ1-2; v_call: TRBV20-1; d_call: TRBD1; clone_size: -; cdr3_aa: CSARLGTGHYGYTF; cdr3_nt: TGCAGTGCTAGATTGGGGACAGGGCACTATGGCTACACCTTC
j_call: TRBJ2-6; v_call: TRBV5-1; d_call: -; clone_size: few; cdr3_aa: CASSLDGTAPSSGANVLTF; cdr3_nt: TGCGCCAGCAGCTTGGACGGAACAGCTCCTAGCTCTGGGGCCAACGTCCTGACTTTC
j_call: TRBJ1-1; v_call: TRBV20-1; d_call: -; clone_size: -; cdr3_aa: CSARDGTEAFF; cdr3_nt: TGCAGTGCTAGAGATGGTACGGAAGCTTTCTTT
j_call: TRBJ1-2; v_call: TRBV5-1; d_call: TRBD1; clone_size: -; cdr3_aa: CASRTEGQGIINYGYTF; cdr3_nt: TGCGCCAGCAGAACGGAGGGACAGGGGATAATCAACTATGGCTACACCTTC
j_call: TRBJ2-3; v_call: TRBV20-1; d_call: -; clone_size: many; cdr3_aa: CSAPTQGGTDTQYF; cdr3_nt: TGCAGTGCCCCAACCCAGGGCGGCACAGATACGCAGTATTTT
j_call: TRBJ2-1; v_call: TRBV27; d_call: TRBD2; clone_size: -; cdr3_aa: CASIRAGGSYNEQFF; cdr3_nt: TGTGCCAGCATCAGGGCGGGGGGCTCCTACAATGAGCAGTTCTTC
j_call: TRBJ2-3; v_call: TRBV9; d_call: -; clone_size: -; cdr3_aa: CASSVVGLHTDTQYF; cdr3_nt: TGTGCCAGCAGCGTAGTAGGACTCCACACAGATACGCAGTATTTT
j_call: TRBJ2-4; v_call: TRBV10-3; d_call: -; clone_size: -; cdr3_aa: CAISEPGVSKNIQYF; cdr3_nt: TGTGCCATCAGTGAACCAGGGGTGAGCAAAAACATTCAGTACTTC
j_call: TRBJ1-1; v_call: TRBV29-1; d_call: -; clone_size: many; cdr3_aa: CSVGANTEAFF; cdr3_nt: TGCAGCGTCGGAGCAAACACTGAAGCTTTCTTT
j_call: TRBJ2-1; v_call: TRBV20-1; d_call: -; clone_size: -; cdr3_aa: CSARDPLTGRNEQFF; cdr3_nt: TGCAGTGCTAGAGACCCACTAACAGGGAGGAATGAGCAGTTCTTC
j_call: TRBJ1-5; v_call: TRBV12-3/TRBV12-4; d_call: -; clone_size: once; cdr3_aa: CVSSFRVSKPNQPQHF; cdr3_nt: TGTGTCAGCAGTTTTAGGGTCAGTAAGCCCAATCAGCCCCAGCATTTT
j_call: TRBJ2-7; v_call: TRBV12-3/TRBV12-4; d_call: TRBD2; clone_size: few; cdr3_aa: CASSLHGLAVSYEQYF; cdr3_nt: TGTGCCAGCAGTCTACACGGACTAGCGGTCTCCTACGAGCAGTACTTC
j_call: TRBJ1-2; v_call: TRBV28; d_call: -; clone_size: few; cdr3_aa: CASSTGPNYGYTF; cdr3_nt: TGTGCCAGCTCTACAGGGCCCAACTATGGCTACACCTTC
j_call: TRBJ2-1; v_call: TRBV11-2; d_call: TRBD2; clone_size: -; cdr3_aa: CASSLLAGVGFNEQFF; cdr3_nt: TGTGCCAGCAGCCTACTAGCGGGAGTAGGGTTTAATGAGCAGTTCTTC
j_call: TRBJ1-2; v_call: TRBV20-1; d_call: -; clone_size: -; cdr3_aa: CSARDPGQLRYTF; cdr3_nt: TGCAGTGCTAGAGATCCAGGGCAGCTGCGCTACACCTTC
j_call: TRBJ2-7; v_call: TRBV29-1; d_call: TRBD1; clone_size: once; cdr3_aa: CSVELVGQGPYERYF; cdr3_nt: TGCAGTGTTGAGTTGGTGGGACAGGGACCCTACGAGCGGTACTTC
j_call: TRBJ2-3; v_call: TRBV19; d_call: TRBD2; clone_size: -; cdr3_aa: CASTGGTSGIDTQYF; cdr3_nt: TGTGCCAGTACCGGCGGGACTAGCGGGATTGATACGCAGTATTTT
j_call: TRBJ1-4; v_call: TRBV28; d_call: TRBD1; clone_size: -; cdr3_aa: CASSRGTGASNEKLFF; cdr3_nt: TGTGCCAGCAGTCGTGGGACAGGGGCGAGTAATGAAAAACTGTTTTTT
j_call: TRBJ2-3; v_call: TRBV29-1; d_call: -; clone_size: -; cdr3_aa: CSAPLPDTQYF; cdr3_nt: TGCAGCGCCCCCCTCCCAGATACGCAGTATTTT
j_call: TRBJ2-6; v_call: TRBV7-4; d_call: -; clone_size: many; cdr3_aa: CASSYRLPGANVLTF; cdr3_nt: TGTGCCAGCAGCTATCGGTTGCCAGGGGCCAACGTCCTGACTTTC
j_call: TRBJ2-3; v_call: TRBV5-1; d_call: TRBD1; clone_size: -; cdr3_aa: CASRTDRVPDTQYF; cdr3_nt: TGCGCCAGCAGAACCGACAGGGTACCAGATACGCAGTATTTT
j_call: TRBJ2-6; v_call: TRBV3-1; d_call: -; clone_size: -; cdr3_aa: CASSPDTSGANVLTF; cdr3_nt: TGTGCCAGCAGCCCAGACACCTCTGGGGCCAACGTCCTGACTTTC
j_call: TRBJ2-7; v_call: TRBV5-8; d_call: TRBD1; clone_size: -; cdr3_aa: CASRSDRFFSYEQYF; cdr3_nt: TGTGCCAGCAGGTCGGACAGGTTTTTTTCCTACGAGCAGTACTTC
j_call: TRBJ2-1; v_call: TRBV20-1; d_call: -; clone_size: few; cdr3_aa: CSARDRPRRGFEQFF; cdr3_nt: TGCAGTGCTAGAGATCGTCCGCGCCGAGGGTTCGAGCAGTTCTTC
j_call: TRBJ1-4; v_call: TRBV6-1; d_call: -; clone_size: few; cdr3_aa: CASRSGAAANEKLFF; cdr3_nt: TGTGCCAGCAGGTCCGGGGCCGCGGCTAATGAAAAACTGTTTTTT
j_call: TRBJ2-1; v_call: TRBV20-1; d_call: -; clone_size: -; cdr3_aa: CSAPGPQGQFF; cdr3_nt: TGCAGTGCTCCCGGACCCCAGGGGCAGTTCTTC
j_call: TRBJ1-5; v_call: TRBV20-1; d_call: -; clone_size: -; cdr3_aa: CSARGGYSNQPQHF; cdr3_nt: TGCAGTGCTAGAGGTGGGTATAGCAATCAGCCCCAGCATTTT
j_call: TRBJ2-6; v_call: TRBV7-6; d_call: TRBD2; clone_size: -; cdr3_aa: CASSKLAGGHSGANVLTF; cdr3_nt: TGTGCCAGCAGCAAACTAGCGGGAGGACACTCTGGGGCCAACGTCCTGACTTTC
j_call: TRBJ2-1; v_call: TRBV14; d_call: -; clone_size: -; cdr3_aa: CASSQVGENRNEQFF; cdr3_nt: TGTGCCAGCAGCCAAGTAGGGGAGAACAGGAATGAGCAGTTCTTC
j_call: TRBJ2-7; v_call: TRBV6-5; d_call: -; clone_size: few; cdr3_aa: CASSYFFGDGYQDEQYF; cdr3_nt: TGTGCCAGCAGTTACTTTTTTGGGGACGGGTATCAGGACGAGCAGTACTTC
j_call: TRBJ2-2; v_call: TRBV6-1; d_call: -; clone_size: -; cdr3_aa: CASKPNRGHEINTGELFF; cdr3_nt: TGTGCCAGCAAACCAAATAGGGGACACGAAATTAACACCGGGGAGCTGTTTTTT
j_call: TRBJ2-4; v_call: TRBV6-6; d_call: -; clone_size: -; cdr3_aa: CASLAKNIQYF; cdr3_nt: TGTGCCAGCTTAGCCAAAAACATTCAGTACTTC
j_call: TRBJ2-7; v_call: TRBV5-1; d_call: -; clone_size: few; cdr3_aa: CASSALGGVDEQYF; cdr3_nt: TGCGCCAGCAGCGCGCTTGGGGGAGTCGACGAGCAGTACTTC
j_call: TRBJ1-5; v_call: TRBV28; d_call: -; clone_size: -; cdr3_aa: CASSPPSNQPQHF; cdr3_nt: TGTGCCAGCAGTCCGCCGAGCAATCAGCCCCAGCATTTT
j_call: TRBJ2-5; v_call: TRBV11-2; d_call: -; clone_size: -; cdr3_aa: CASSLGSVGETQYF; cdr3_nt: TGTGCCAGCAGCTTAGGATCGGTGGGAGAGACCCAGTACTTC
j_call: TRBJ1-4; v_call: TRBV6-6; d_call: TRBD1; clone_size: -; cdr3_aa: CASSPLDRGREKLFF; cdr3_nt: TGTGCCAGCAGCCCCCTCGACAGGGGGCGCGAAAAACTGTTTTTT
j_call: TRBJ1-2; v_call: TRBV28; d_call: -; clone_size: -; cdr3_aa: CASSLKRHYGYTF; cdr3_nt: TGTGCCAGCAGTTTAAAGCGTCACTATGGCTACACCTTC
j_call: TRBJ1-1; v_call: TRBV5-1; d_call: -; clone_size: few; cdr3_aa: CASSWAGGTEAFF; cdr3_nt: TGCGCCAGCAGCTGGGCCGGTGGCACTGAAGCTTTCTTT
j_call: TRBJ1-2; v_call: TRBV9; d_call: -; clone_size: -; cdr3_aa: CASSENLLYGYTF; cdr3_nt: TGTGCCAGCAGCGAAAACCTCCTCTATGGCTACACCTTC
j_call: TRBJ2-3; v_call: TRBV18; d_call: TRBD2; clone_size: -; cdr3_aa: CASSPREGPTDTQYF; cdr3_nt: TGTGCCAGCTCACCACGGGAGGGCCCCACAGATACGCAGTATTTT
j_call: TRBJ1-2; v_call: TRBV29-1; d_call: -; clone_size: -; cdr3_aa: CSVGAGSIRYGYTF; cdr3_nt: TGCAGCGTTGGGGCAGGGAGCATTCGCTATGGCTACACCTTC
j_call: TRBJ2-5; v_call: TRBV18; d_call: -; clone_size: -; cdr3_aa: CASSLQPGETQYF; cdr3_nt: TGTGCCAGCTCACTTCAACCTGGGGAGACCCAGTACTTC
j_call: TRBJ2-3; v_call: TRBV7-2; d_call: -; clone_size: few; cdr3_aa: CASSFGPSTDTRYF; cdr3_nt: TGTGCCAGCAGCTTCGGCCCGAGCACAGATACGCGGTATTTT
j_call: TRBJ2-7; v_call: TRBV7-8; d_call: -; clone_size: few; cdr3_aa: CASSLFRSYEQYF; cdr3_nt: TGTGCCAGCAGCTTATTTCGCTCCTACGAGCAGTACTTC
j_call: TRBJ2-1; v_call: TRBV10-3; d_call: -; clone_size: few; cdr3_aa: CAISVQGGKTQFF; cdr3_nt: TGTGCCATCAGTGTACAGGGGGGGAAGACCCAGTTCTTC
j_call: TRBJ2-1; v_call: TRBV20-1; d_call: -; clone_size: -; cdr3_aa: CSARKPPEQFF; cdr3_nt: TGCAGTGCTAGAAAACCCCCTGAGCAGTTCTTC
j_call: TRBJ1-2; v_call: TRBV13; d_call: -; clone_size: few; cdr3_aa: CASSLAGSRGYTF; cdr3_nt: TGTGCCAGCAGCTTAGCGGGCTCTAGAGGCTACACCTTC
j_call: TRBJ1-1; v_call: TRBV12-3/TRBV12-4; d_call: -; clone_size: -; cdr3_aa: CASSLGGASEAFF; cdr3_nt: TGTGCCAGCAGTTTAGGAGGGGCCAGTGAAGCTTTCTTT